This T cell receptor (beta chain) was captured in a study of human T cells and chemical hapten exposure. This CDR3 is built from 15 residues. Germline CDR1 KGHSH, CDR2 LQKENI. Time point noted: patch test 1, 2 weeks after DPC sensitization. Treatment of the sample: therapeutic diphenylcyclopropenone sensitization with weekly scalp DPC. TCRdb called the RACE reads again in MiXCR, with one record for every CDR3 protein. This sample yields tens of thousands of distinct CDR3 sequences, of which about 10% are seen a single time; around 4% belongs to the top ten. Notes on this clonotype: The germline gene is not matched at one end of the junction; a read error may be the cause.

The J gene is TRBJ2-1, the V gene TRBV18, with a tentative D call TRBD2 (6 bases). The sequences come from whole blood, collected in connection with sensitization to the hapten diphenylcyclopropenone (DPC). The source is a woman in her 50s with alopecia areata. Some clones in this sample may be carry-over from other donors' samples. CDR3: CANSPDGGEYNEQFF. CDR3 nucleotides: TGTGCCAACTCACCGGACGGGGGAGAGTACAATGAGCAGTTCTTC.